Listed below are T cell receptor beta chains from one sample, sequenced in a study of control samples from healthy donors and cancer patients. The table came from immunoSEQ multiplex PCR; TCRdb's copy has only in-frame clones and leaves some out. The sample holds about 83,000 clones, 91% seen once. Sequencing was carried out using blood. The source of these receptors is a man in his fifties in good health. The CDR3 runs from the conserved cysteine through the conserved F or W. A D gene is named only where the DNA matches it firmly. Expanded clones are given a class, and other clones once, few, many or no size at all.

J: TRBJ1-1
size: .
D: .
V: TRBV6-4
CDR3: CASSARQGRESFF
DNA: TGTGCCAGCAGTGCAAGGCAGGGGAGAGAATCTTTCTTT

J: TRBJ1-2
size: .
D: .
V: TRBV2
CDR3: CASSPGLFYGYTF
DNA: TGTGCCAGCTCGCCTGGACTGTTCTATGGCTACACCTTC

J: TRBJ2-2
size: .
D: .
V: TRBV10-3
CDR3: CATYSEELTGELFF
DNA: TGTGCCACCTACTCGGAGGAACTCACCGGGGAGCTGTTTTTT

J: TRBJ2-2
size: .
D: .
V: TRBV11-2
CDR3: CASSSTGLVGELFF
DNA: TGTGCCAGCAGCTCCACAGGGTTGGTCGGGGAGCTGTTTTTT

J: TRBJ2-4
size: .
D: TRBD1
V: TRBV25-1
CDR3: CASTQTGTGNIQYF
DNA: TGTGCCAGCACCCAAACCGGGACAGGAAACATTCAGTACTTC

J: TRBJ1-6
size: .
D: TRBD1
V: TRBV18
CDR3: CASSEYRLGKGANSPLHF
DNA: TGTGCCAGCTCCGAATACCGTTTAGGGAAGGGGGCCAATTCACCCCTCCACTTT

J: TRBJ1-1
size: .
D: .
V: TRBV12-3/TRBV12-4
CDR3: CASSFSWEAFF
DNA: TGTGCCAGCAGTTTTTCGTGGGAAGCTTTCTTT

J: TRBJ2-1
size: .
D: TRBD2
V: TRBV2
CDR3: CAAHQAGGLNEQFF
DNA: TGTGCCGCACACCAGGCGGGGGGGCTGAATGAGCAGTTCTTC

J: TRBJ1-1
size: once
D: .
V: TRBV7-8
CDR3: CASSGDGVRAFF
DNA: TGTGCCAGCAGCGGAGACGGGGTACGGGCTTTCTTT

J: TRBJ1-5
size: .
D: .
V: TRBV7-9
CDR3: CASSFGNQPQHF
DNA: TGTGCCAGCAGCTTCGGCAATCAGCCCCAGCATTTT

J: TRBJ1-3
size: .
D: .
V: TRBV6-6
CDR3: CASINFRGTGNTIYF
DNA: TGTGCCAGTATTAACTTCCGAGGGACTGGAAACACCATATATTTT

J: TRBJ1-6
size: few
D: TRBD1
V: TRBV25-1
CDR3: CASSESGTGKRPPLHF
DNA: TGTGCCAGCAGTGAGTCCGGGACAGGGAAGAGGCCACCCCTCCACTTT

J: TRBJ1-1
size: .
D: .
V: TRBV6-6
CDR3: CASTFLLNTEAFF
DNA: TGTGCCAGCACCTTCCTTCTGAACACTGAAGCTTTCTTT

J: TRBJ2-3
size: .
D: TRBD2
V: TRBV19
CDR3: CASSIGSGADTQYF
DNA: TGTGCCAGTAGTATAGGTAGCGGGGCAGATACGCAGTATTTT

J: TRBJ1-1
size: once
D: .
V: TRBV3-1/TRBV3-2
CDR3: CASSPPTVNTEAFF
DNA: TGTGCCAGCAGCCCCCCGACAGTGAACACTGAAGCTTTCTTT

J: TRBJ2-7
size: .
D: .
V: TRBV7-8
CDR3: CASGSGSYEQYF
DNA: TGTGCCAGCGGAAGCGGCTCCTACGAGCAGTACTTC

J: TRBJ2-5
size: .
D: .
V: TRBV9
CDR3: CASSARDGSETQYF
DNA: TGTGCCAGCAGTGCTAGGGACGGATCAGAGACCCAGTACTTC

J: TRBJ2-7
size: .
D: .
V: TRBV27
CDR3: CASSFTRGLGYEQYF
DNA: TGTGCCAGCAGTTTCACCAGGGGCTTAGGATACGAGCAGTACTTC

J: TRBJ2-5
size: .
D: TRBD2
V: TRBV5-1
CDR3: CASSPGLGQETQYF
DNA: TGCGCCAGCAGCCCGGGACTAGGCCAAGAGACCCAGTACTTC

J: TRBJ2-7
size: .
D: .
V: TRBV7-9
CDR3: CASSRHGTYEQYF
DNA: TGTGCCAGCAGCCGTCACGGAACTTACGAGCAGTACTTC

J: TRBJ2-2
size: .
D: .
V: TRBV12-5
CDR3: CASGMYNTGELFF
DNA: TGTGCTAGTGGGATGTACAACACCGGGGAGCTGTTTTTT

J: TRBJ1-5
size: .
D: TRBD1
V: TRBV2
CDR3: CASSTDRGSNQPQHF
DNA: TGTGCCAGCAGTACCGACAGGGGAAGCAATCAGCCCCAGCATTTT

J: TRBJ2-2
size: .
D: TRBD2
V: TRBV5-1
CDR3: CASSAWTSGRNTGELFF
DNA: TGCGCCAGCAGCGCCTGGACTAGCGGGAGGAACACCGGGGAGCTGTTTTTT